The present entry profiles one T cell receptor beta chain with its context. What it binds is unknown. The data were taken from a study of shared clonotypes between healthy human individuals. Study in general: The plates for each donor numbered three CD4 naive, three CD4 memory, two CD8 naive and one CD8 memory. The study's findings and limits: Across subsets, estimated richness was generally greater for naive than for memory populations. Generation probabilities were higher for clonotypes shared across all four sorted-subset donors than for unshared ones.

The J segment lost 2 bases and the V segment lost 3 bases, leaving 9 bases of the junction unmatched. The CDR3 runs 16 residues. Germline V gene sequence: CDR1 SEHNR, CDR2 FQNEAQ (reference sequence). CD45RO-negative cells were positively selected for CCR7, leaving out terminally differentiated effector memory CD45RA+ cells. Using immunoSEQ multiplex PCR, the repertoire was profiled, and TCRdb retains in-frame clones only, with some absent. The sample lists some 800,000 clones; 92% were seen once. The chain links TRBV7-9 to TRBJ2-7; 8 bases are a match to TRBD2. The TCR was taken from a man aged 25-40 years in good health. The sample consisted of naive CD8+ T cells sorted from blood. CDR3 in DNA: TGTGCCAGCAGCTTCGGGTCGGGGGGGCTCCCCTACGAGCAGTACTTC. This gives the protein CASSFGSGGLPYEQYF.